One sample yielded the 10 T cell receptor beta chains listed below, sequenced in a study of blood T cell repertoires in COVID-19 (dated by TCRdb to 2018 to 2021). Libraries were made using the immunoSEQ multiplex PCR assay. TCRdb obtained this table from immuneACCESS and retained in-frame rearrangements with V and J assigned. These tables miss some clones; where compared with another copy, unresolved V genes account for less than half of the shortfall, and the remainder is unexplained. This sample lists more than 200,000 clones; 70% to 90% were detected once. The top ten clonotypes cover roughly 2% of the sample. Sequencing used peripheral blood. Every receptor here comes from a woman aged 50 to 60 with acute or convalescent COVID-19.

The V call is TRBV6-2 or TRBV6-3, the J call TRBJ1-5, with 7 bases lining up with TRBD1. This CDR3 spans 15 amino acids. Trimming cost V 4 bases and J 1 base; bases outside gene matches: 4. The germline V gene encodes CDR1 MNHEY and CDR2 SVGEGT. CDR3 nucleotides: TGTGCCAGCAGTTCACAGGGGAGGAGCAATCAGCCCCAGCATTTT. Translation: CASSSQGRSNQPQHF.

V gene TRBV28 combines with J gene TRBJ1-4; 9 positions agree with TRBD1. The CDR3 runs 14 residues. Unmatched junction bases numbered 10, after V lost 9 bases and J lost 8 bases. Germline CDR1 and CDR2: MDHEN and SYDVKM. DNA for the CDR3: TGTGCCAGTAGGGGGACAGGGTGGTACGAAAAACTGTTTTTT. It yields the protein CASRGTGWYEKLFF.

This clone was observed a single time. V usage is TRBV11-2 and J usage is TRBJ1-2; the D is unclear. Germline lookup yields CDR1 SGHAT and CDR2 FQNNGV. The germline V and J ends were trimmed by 5 bases and 0 bases, with 4 bases remaining between them. The CDR3 extends over 12 amino acids. The CDR3 DNA reads as TGTGCCAGCAGCAGCTCTAACTATGGCTACACCTTC. Translating gives CASSSSNYGYTF. Filled out from reference TRBV11-2 and TRBJ1-2, the complete variable domain reads EAGVAQSPRYKIIEKRQSVAFWCNPISGHATLYWYQQILGQGPKLLIQFQNNGVVDDSQLPKDRFSAERLKGVDSTLKIQPAKLEDSAVYLCASSSSNYGYTFGSGTRLTVV.

The chain carries TRBV6-2 or TRBV6-3 and TRBJ2-3, with TRBD2 matching 12 bases. The CDR3 contains 17 residues. The V segment lost 0 bases and the J segment 2 bases; nucleotides outside the gene matches: 3. Per germline, CDR1 MNHEY and CDR2 SVGEGT. CDR3 sequence reads: CASSYSRTSGITDTQYF. The CDR3 region has the DNA TGTGCCAGCAGTTACTCACGGACTAGCGGGATCACAGATACGCAGTATTTT.

The rearrangement joins TRBV10-3 to TRBJ1-2; D is perhaps TRBD1 (5 bases). Germline-derived CDR1 and CDR2 are ENHRY and SYGVKD. This CDR3 comprises 14 residues. V was clipped by 8 bases and J by 2 bases, with 15 bases between them. CDR3 sequence (DNA): TGTGCCATCTCGGCGGGGCCAGAAAACTATGGCTACACCTTC. It encodes CAISAGPENYGYTF.

This chain connects TRBV6-5 to TRBJ2-6; TRBD2 is a possible D gene (5 bases). V lost 6 bases and J 0 bases, leaving 9 bases between the germline ends. The CDR3 spans 15 residues. Germline CDR1 MNHEY, CDR2 SVGAGI. The CDR3 coding sequence is TGTGCCAGCAGGAGCGGAATCTCTGGGGCCAACGTCCTGACTTTC. Residues: CASRSGISGANVLTF.

The chain couples TRBV29-1 to TRBJ1-1; D is unresolved. V dropped 3 bases and J dropped 3 bases, with 8 bases sitting between them. Germline CDR1 SQVTM, CDR2 ANQGSEA. The CDR3 contains 12 residues. Here the CDR3 reads CSVDGPDTEAFF. The CDR3 bases are TGCAGCGTTGATGGGCCCGACACTGAAGCTTTCTTT.

This chain uses TRBV28 with TRBJ1-2; D is ambiguous. The CDR3 runs to 17 residues. Looked up from germline, CDR1 is MDHEN and CDR2 is SYDVKM. Between the trimmed V and J ends, which lost 5 bases and 2 bases, there was a span of 21 bases. The CDR3 DNA reads as TGTGCCAGCAGTATCACCCCGCGGGGAGGCCAAAACTATGGCTACACCTTC. Translation: CASSITPRGGQNYGYTF.

The chain combines TRBV19 with TRBJ1-5; D is undetermined. This CDR3 is built from 15 residues. V lost 6 bases and J lost 3, with 15 bases in between. Per germline, CDR1 LNHDA and CDR2 SQIVND (reference sequence). The CDR3 region is CASSPDGAINQPQHF. As DNA, the CDR3 is TGTGCCAGTAGCCCAGATGGAGCTATCAATCAGCCCCAGCATTTT.

V is TRBV2 and J is TRBJ2-5; D not certain. This CDR3 region has 11 residues. From germline, CDR1 is SNHLY and CDR2 FYNNEI. The V gene lost 5 bases and the J gene lost 2 bases, with 3 bases spanning the gap. CDR3 DNA sequence: TGTGCCAGCAGTCCGCAAGAGACCCAGTACTTC. Amino acid sequence: CASSPQETQYF.